This T cell receptor beta chain comes out of a study of STAT3 mutations in large granular lymphocyte leukemia. About the study: Canonical activating STAT3 mutations were detected in roughly half of the longitudinally sequenced T-LGLL patients. Over half of T-LGLL patients had one or more immunosuppressive regimens. General study findings and limits: Variable sampling intervals and differing treatment regimens complicated linking therapy response to TCR clonal burden changes. Every T-cell large granular lymphocyte leukemia patient had at least one immunodominant TCR beta clonotype.

Germline assignment: CDR1 SEHNR and CDR2 FQNEAQ (reference sequence). CDR3 length equals 11 residues. The V end was cut by 11 bases, the J end by 11 bases, with 18 bases between. Using immunoSEQ multiplex PCR, the repertoire was profiled, and TCRdb retains in-frame clones only, with some absent. The sample shows approximately 10,000 clones, roughly 54% of them seen only once. Only one count was recorded for this clone. Its antigen is not known. This TCR was recovered from a boy aged 5-17 years with T-cell large granular lymphocyte leukemia. Some clones in this sample may be carry-over from other donors' samples. Sequenced sample: peripheral blood mononuclear cells. The chain links TRBV7-9 to TRBJ1-2; possibly TRBD1 for D (5 bases). DNA of the CDR3: TGTGCCCTCCCGCTTGGAGGGGAGTACACCTTC. Its protein product is CALPLGGEYTF.